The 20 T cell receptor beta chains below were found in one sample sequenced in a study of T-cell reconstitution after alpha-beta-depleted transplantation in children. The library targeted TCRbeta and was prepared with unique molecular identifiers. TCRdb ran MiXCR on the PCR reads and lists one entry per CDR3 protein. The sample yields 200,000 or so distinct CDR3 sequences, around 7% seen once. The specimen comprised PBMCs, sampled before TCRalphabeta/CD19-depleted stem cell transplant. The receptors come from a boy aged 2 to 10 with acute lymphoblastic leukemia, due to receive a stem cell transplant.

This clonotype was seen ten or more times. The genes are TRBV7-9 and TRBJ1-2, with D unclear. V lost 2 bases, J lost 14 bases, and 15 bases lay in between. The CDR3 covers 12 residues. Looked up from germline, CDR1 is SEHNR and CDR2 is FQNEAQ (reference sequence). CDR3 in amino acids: CASSLTLLVETF. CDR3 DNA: TGTGCCAGCAGCTTAACATTGCTTGTGGAAACCTTC.

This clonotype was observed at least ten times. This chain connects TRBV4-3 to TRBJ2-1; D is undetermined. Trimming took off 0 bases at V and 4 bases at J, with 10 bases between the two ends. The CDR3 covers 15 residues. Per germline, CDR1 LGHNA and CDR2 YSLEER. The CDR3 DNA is TGCGCCAGCAGCCAAGATCTAGGGTCATACAATGAGCAGTTCTTC. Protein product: CASSQDLGSYNEQFF.

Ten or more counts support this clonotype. In DNA, the CDR3 is TGTGCCAGCAGTTTTTCCGGTTACAATGAGCAGTTCTTC. Translated: CASSFSGYNEQFF. This sequence joins TRBV12-3 or TRBV12-4 and TRBJ2-1; D is ambiguous. There are 13 residues in the CDR3. Deletions cut 3 bases from V and 4 bases from J, with 7 bases between.

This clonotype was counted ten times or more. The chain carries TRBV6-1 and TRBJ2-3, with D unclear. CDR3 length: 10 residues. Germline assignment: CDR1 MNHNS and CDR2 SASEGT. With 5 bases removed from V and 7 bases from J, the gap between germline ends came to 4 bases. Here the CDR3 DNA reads TGTGCCAGCAGTCAAAATACGCAGTATTTT. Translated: CASSQNTQYF.

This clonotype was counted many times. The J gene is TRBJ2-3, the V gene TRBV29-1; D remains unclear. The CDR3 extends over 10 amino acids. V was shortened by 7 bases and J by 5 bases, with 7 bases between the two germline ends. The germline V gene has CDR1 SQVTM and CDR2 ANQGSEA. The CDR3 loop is CSGQQDTQYF. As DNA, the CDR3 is TGCAGCGGACAACAAGATACGCAGTATTTT.

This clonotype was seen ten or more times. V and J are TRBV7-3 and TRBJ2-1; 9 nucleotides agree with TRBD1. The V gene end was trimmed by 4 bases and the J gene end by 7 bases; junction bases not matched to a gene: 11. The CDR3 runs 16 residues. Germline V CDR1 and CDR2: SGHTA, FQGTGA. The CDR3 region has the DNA TGTGCCAGCAGCTCCCCTACCGGGACAGGGACGAATGAGCAGTTCTTC. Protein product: CASSSPTGTGTNEQFF.

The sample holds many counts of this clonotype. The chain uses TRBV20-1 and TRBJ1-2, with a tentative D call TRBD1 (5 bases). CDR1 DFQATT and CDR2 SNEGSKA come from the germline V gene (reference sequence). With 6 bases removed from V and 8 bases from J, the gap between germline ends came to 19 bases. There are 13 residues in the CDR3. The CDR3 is CSAPHDSSWGYTF. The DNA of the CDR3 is TGCAGTGCCCCTCACGACAGTAGCTGGGGCTACACCTTC.

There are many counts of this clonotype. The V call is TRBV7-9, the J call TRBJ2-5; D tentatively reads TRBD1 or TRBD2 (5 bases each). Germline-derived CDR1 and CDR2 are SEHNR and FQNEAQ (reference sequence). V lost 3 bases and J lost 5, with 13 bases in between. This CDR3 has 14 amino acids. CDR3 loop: CASSLGVYEETQYF. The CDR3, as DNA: TGTGCCAGCAGCTTGGGGGTCTATGAGGAGACCCAGTACTTC.

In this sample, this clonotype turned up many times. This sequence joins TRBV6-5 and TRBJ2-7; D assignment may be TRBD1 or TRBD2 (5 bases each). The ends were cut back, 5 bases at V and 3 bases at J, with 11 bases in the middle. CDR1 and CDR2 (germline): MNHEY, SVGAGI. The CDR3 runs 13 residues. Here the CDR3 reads CASSTRDGYEQYF. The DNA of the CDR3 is TGTGCCAGCAGTACCCGGGACGGCTACGAGCAGTACTTC.

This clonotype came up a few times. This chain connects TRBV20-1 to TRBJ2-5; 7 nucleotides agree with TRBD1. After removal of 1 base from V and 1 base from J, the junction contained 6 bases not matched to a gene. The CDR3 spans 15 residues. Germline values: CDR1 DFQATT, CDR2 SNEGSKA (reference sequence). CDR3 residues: CSARVPGDSQETQYF. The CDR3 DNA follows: TGCAGTGCTAGAGTTCCAGGGGACAGCCAAGAGACCCAGTACTTC.

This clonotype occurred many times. The CDR3 sequence is CATSRSSRTDTQYF. CDR3 nucleotides: TGTGCCACCAGCAGATCATCCCGCACAGATACGCAGTATTTT. The chain links TRBV15 to TRBJ2-3, with D unresolved. V lost 2 bases to trimming and J lost 1 base, with 7 bases between them. The germline V gene has CDR1 LNHNV and CDR2 YYDKDF (reference sequence). The CDR3 runs to 14 residues.

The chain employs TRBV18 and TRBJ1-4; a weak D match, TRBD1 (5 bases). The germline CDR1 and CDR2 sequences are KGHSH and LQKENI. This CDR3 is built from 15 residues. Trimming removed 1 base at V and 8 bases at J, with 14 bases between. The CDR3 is CASSPRPQRDEKLFF. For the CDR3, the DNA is TGTGCCAGCTCACCACGTCCACAGCGGGACGAAAAACTGTTTTTT.

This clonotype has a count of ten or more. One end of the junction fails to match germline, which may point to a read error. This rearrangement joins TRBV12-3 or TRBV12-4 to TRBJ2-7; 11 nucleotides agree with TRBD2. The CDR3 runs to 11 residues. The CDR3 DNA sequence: TGTGCCAGCAGTGCTAGCGGGGGGTCCTCCTTC. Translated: CASSASGGSSF.

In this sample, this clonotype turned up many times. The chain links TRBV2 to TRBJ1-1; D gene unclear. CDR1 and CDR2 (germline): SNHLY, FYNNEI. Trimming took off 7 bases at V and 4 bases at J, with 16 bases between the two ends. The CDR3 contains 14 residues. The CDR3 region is CASNQEGSSTEAFF. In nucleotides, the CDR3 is TGTGCCAGCAATCAAGAAGGGTCTTCCACTGAAGCTTTCTTT.

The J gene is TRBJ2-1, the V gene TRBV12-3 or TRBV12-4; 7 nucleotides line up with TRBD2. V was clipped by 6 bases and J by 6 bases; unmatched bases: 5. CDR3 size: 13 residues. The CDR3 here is CASREGRGNEQFF. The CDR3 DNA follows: TGTGCCAGCAGAGAAGGGAGGGGCAATGAGCAGTTCTTC.

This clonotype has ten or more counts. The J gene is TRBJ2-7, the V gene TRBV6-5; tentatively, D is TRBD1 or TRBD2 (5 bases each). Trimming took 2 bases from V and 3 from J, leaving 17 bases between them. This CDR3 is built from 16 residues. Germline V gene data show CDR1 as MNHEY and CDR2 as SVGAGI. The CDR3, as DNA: TGTGCCAGCAGTTACCTCCGGGGTGGGGCGGGCTACGAGCAGTACTTC. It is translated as CASSYLRGGAGYEQYF.

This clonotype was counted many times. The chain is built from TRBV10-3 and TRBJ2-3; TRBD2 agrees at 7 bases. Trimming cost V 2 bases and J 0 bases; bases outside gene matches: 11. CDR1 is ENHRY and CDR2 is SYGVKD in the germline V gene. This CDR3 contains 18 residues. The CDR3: CAISEPEGLADSTDTQYF. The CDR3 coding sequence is TGTGCCATCAGTGAGCCCGAGGGGCTAGCGGATAGCACAGATACGCAGTATTTT.

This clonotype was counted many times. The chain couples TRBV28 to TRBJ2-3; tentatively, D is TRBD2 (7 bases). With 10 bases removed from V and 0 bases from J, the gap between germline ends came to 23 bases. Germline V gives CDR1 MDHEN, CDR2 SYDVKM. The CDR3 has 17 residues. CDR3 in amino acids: CATLGGGSDASTDTQYF. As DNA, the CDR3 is TGTGCCACACTCGGGGGCGGGAGTGATGCTAGCACAGATACGCAGTATTTT.

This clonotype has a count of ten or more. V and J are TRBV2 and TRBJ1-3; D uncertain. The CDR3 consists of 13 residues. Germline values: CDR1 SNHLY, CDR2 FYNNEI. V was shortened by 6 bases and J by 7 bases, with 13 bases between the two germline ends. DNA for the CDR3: TGTGCCAGCAGCGAGGGAGGGCGGAACACCATATATTTT. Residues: CASSEGGRNTIYF.

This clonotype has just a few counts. The CDR3: CASSPATGAEAFF. The CDR3 bases are TGTGCCAGCAGCCCCGCGACGGGTGCTGAAGCTTTCTTT. This chain joins TRBV11-3 and TRBJ1-1; D gene uncertain. There are 13 residues in the CDR3. Per germline, CDR1 SGHNT and CDR2 YENEEA. Trimming cost V 5 bases and J 6 bases, with 13 bases left between them.